A selection of T cell receptor beta chains follows, all from one sample in a study of T-cell memory formation after mild COVID-19. TCRdb redid the calling of the 5' RACE reads with MiXCR, one entry per CDR3 protein. The sample consists of hundreds of thousands of distinct CDR3 sequences, more than 15% of them appearing once. The sample was PBMCs or a T cell subset sorted from them (not recorded which). The source of these receptors is a young man who had mild COVID-19 (a few samples of this study predate the infection). Cell type and time point are not known. Both conserved end residues are part of each CDR3. The D gene is left open where the match is weak. Some rows have no size entry. The others give once, few or many, or a class for an expanded clone.

D	V	J	size	DNA	CDR3
-	TRBV3-1	TRBJ1-2	few	TGTGCCAGCAGCCAAGCACCGAACTATGGCTACACCTTC	CASSQAPNYGYTF
-	TRBV20-1	TRBJ1-5	-	TGCAGTGCTAGAGAGGTTCCGGGGGCAAAGCCCCAGCATTTT	CSAREVPGAKPQHF
-	TRBV21-1	TRBJ1-4	-	TGTGCCAGCAGCAAAGATTCCCGGGACATCAGATGGTTTTTT	CASSKDSRDIRWFF
TRBD2	TRBV11-2	TRBJ2-1	-	TGTGCCAGCAGATCGGCTGGGACTAGCGATAATGAGCAGTTCTTC	CASRSAGTSDNEQFF
-	TRBV7-2	TRBJ2-1	few	TGTGCCACCCATGGGGCAGGGTACAATGAGCAGTTCTTC	CATHGAGYNEQFF
-	TRBV18	TRBJ2-7	-	TGTGCCAGCTCACAAACCCAGGGGCAGGAGCAGTACTTC	CASSQTQGQEQYF
-	TRBV27	TRBJ2-1	few	TGTGCCAGCAAGGCTAGCACCTACAATGAGCAGTTCTTC	CASKASTYNEQFF
TRBD1	TRBV7-2	TRBJ1-2	many	TGTGCCAGCAGCTTCGGGACAGGGGGCTATGGCTACACCTTC	CASSFGTGGYGYTF
-	TRBV28	TRBJ1-1	-	TGTGCCAGCAGTTCGTGGACGGTCAACACTGAAGCTTTCTTT	CASSSWTVNTEAFF
-	TRBV5-1	TRBJ1-1	few	TGCGCCAGCAGCTCAGGCGTGGACCCTGAGGGGAACACTGAAGCTTTCTTT	CASSSGVDPEGNTEAFF
TRBD2	TRBV5-1	TRBJ2-3	many	TGCGCCAGCAGCGTCGGTAGCGGGGGGACAGATACGCAGTATTTT	CASSVGSGGTDTQYF
TRBD2	TRBV5-1	TRBJ2-2	-	TGCGCCAGCAGCTCCGGGGGGGTTGGGCCGAACACCGGGGAGCTGTTTTTT	CASSSGGVGPNTGELFF
TRBD1	TRBV11-1	TRBJ1-1	-	TGTGCCAGCAGCTCCACCCGACAGGGGGCGATAGGAGCTTTCTTT	CASSSTRQGAIGAFF
-	TRBV29-1	TRBJ2-5	-	TGCAGCGCCGGGCTGGATGGGACCCAGTACTTC	CSAGLDGTQYF
-	TRBV14	TRBJ1-4	-	TGTGCCAGCAGCCAAGGTGGAACGGATGAAAAACTGTTTTTT	CASSQGGTDEKLFF
-	TRBV10-3	TRBJ1-5	few	TGTGCCATCAGTGACAGCTATAGCAATCAGCCCCAGCATTTT	CAISDSYSNQPQHF
-	TRBV29-1	TRBJ2-3	-	TGCAGCGCCCCGCTCGGGCTAACTAGCACAGATACGCAGTATTTT	CSAPLGLTSTDTQYF
-	TRBV11-2	TRBJ2-3	-	TGTGCCAGCAGCACCAGGGTAATGGGCACAGATACGCAGTATTTT	CASSTRVMGTDTQYF
-	TRBV19	TRBJ1-5	-	TGTGCCAGTAGTACGCAGGGCTCCGGACAGCCCCAGCATTTT	CASSTQGSGQPQHF
-	TRBV9	TRBJ2-3	-	TGTGCCAGCAGCGAGCGCGCAAACGGAGGCACAGATACGCAGTATTTT	CASSERANGGTDTQYF
-	TRBV27	TRBJ2-5	few	TGTGCCAGCAGTTTATCATCCGGGGCAACGGGCGAGACCCAGTACTTC	CASSLSSGATGETQYF
TRBD1	TRBV19	TRBJ1-2	-	TGTGCCAGTAGTACCGACAGGGATGGCTACACCTTC	CASSTDRDGYTF
TRBD2	TRBV7-9	TRBJ2-2	many	TGTGCCAGCAGCTCGACTAGCGGTCCCCTTATAACCGGGGAGCTGTTTTTT	CASSSTSGPLITGELFF
-	TRBV6-5	TRBJ1-5	few	TGTGCCAGCAGTTACTCGAGGGGATTGGGCAATCAGCCCCAGCATTTT	CASSYSRGLGNQPQHF
-	TRBV4-3	TRBJ2-2	-	TGCGCCAGCAGCCAAGATGCGGCGGTTAACACCGGGGAGCTGTTTTTT	CASSQDAAVNTGELFF
-	TRBV4-2	TRBJ2-7	many	TGTGCCAGCAGCTCACCGGGACTGTACGAGCAGTACTTC	CASSSPGLYEQYF
-	TRBV6-2/TRBV6-3	TRBJ2-5	-	TGTGCCAGCAGTTATAGACTAGTCCAAGAGACCCAGTACTTC	CASSYRLVQETQYF
-	TRBV27	TRBJ2-2	few	TGTGCCAGCAGTTTACTCGGGGCGGTCACCGGGGAGCTGTTTTTT	CASSLLGAVTGELFF
TRBD2	TRBV15	TRBJ2-1	-	TGTGCCACCAGCAGAGATATGGGACTAGCGCGGAATGAGCAGTTCTTC	CATSRDMGLARNEQFF
TRBD2	TRBV7-2	TRBJ2-3	few	TGTGCCAGCAGAATTAGCGGGGGGGGCCTCCCGGATACGCAGTATTTT	CASRISGGGLPDTQYF
-	TRBV5-6	TRBJ2-3	many	TGTGCCAGCAGCCAGAGCGGGCTGGGTACGCAGTATTTT	CASSQSGLGTQYF
TRBD1	TRBV28	TRBJ2-3	many	TGTGCCAGCAGTTCCCTCCTACAGGGGGCCGGTTCTCCTGCACAGTATTTT	CASSSLLQGAGSPAQYF
-	TRBV30	TRBJ1-1	-	TGTGCCTGGAGTGTACGGTGGGGGGGAACTGAAGCTTTCTTT	CAWSVRWGGTEAFF
-	TRBV20-1	TRBJ1-2	-	TGCAGTGCTAGATCAGTACAGGTAGCTAACTATGGCTACACCTTC	CSARSVQVANYGYTF
TRBD2	TRBV20-1	TRBJ2-2	few	TGCAGTGCTAGAGATCCCAGCGGGGTTAACACCGGGGAGCTGTTTTTT	CSARDPSGVNTGELFF
-	TRBV30	TRBJ2-3	-	TGTGCCTGGAGTGGTGGTATGGACTACACAGATACGCAGTATTTT	CAWSGGMDYTDTQYF
-	TRBV12-3/TRBV12-4	TRBJ1-1	few	TGTGCCAGCAGTCCCGGGTGGGGCGTGAACGCTGAAGCTTTCTTT	CASSPGWGVNAEAFF